Listed here are 14 T cell receptor beta chains from one sample, sequenced in a study of beta chain features in type 1 diabetes. Of the isolated RNA, all was reverse transcribed, and so the sequenced material was expressed TCRB transcripts. Clones were read by immunoSEQ multiplex PCR, and TCRdb kept only the in-frame ones, dropping some. The sample contains fewer than 150,000 clones, 6% to 7.5% of which appear only once. Source material: central memory CD4+ T cells from blood. The receptor source for this set is a woman aged 25 to 39 in good health.

J is TRBJ2-6 and V is TRBV5-6; D is unclear. Trimming left V 4 bases short and J 2 bases short, with 10 bases between. This CDR3 has 15 residues. Looked up from germline, CDR1 is SGHDT and CDR2 is YYEEEE. The CDR3 DNA sequence: TGTGCCAGCAGCGGGCAGGTAACTGGGGCCAACGTCCTGACTTTC. This codes for CASSGQVTGANVLTF.

V and J are TRBV6-4 and TRBJ2-5; the match to TRBD2 covers 13 bases. V gave up 4 bases and J gave up 5 bases; unmatched junction bases: 4. CDR3 length: 15 amino acids. Looked up from germline, CDR1 is MRHNA and CDR2 is SNTAGT. CDR3 in amino acids: CASSGTSGRAETQYF. CDR3 in DNA: TGTGCCAGCAGTGGGACTAGCGGGAGAGCGGAGACCCAGTACTTC.

This clone was found a few times. The chain joins TRBV5-6 to TRBJ2-5; 7 positions match TRBD2. CDR1 is SGHDT, CDR2 YYEEEE, per germline. V lost 5 bases to trimming and J lost 5 bases; unmatched junction nucleotides: 6. This CDR3 spans 13 amino acids. CDR3 in DNA: TGTGCCAGCAGACAGCAGGGAGGGGAGACCCAGTACTTC. Protein product: CASRQQGGETQYF.

This clone appeared a few times. V and J are TRBV4-2 and TRBJ2-3; TRBD2 might be the D (5 bases). This CDR3 region has 15 residues. The germline V gene has CDR1 LGHNA and CDR2 YNFKEQ. The V and J ends lost 1 base and 0 bases respectively, with 8 bases between them. In nucleotides, the CDR3 is TGTGCCAGCAGCCAAGCGGGGATTAGCACAGATACGCAGTATTTT. Its protein product is CASSQAGISTDTQYF.

This rearrangement joins TRBV5-1 to TRBJ2-2, with a possible D match to TRBD2 (5 bases). The germline V gene encodes CDR1 SGHRS and CDR2 YFSETQ. Trimming removed 3 bases at V and 5 bases at J, with 14 bases between. The CDR3 is 15 residues long. The CDR3 spells CASSSLASMTGELFF. CDR3 coding DNA: TGCGCCAGCAGCTCTTTAGCGAGTATGACCGGGGAGCTGTTTTTT.

This clone was seen a handful of times. The rearrangement uses TRBV28 and TRBJ1-1; 7 nucleotides agree with TRBD1. The CDR3 has 15 residues. Trimming at V came to 3 bases and at J to 4 bases, leaving 8 bases not matched to a gene. Germline CDR1 and CDR2: MDHEN and SYDVKM. CDR3 residues: CASSFWGRGSTEAFF. The DNA for the CDR3 is TGTGCCAGCAGTTTCTGGGGCAGGGGGAGCACTGAAGCTTTCTTT.

This clone appeared a few times. The chain uses TRBV7-9 and TRBJ2-6; TRBD1 matches 7 bases. The J segment lost 10 bases and the V segment lost 5 bases, leaving 11 bases of the junction unmatched. The germline CDR1 and CDR2 sequences are SEHNR and FQNEAQ (reference sequence). The CDR3 totals 15 residues. The CDR3 here is CASSPGTVQSNVLTF. The CDR3, as DNA: TGTGCCAGCAGCCCAGGGACAGTCCAATCTAACGTCCTGACTTTC. The whole variable domain, remainder taken from reference TRBV7-9 and TRBJ2-6, is DTGVSQNPRHKITKRGQNVTFRCDPISEHNRLYWYRQTLGQGPEFLTYFQNEAQLEKSRLLSDRFSAERPKGSFSTLEIQRTEQGDSAMYLCASSPGTVQSNVLTFGAGSRLTVL.

The chain recombines TRBV7-6 with TRBJ2-7; maybe TRBD1 (5 bases). With 0 bases removed from V and 7 bases from J, the gap between germline ends came to 13 bases. This CDR3 is built from 14 residues. Germline values: CDR1 SGHVS, CDR2 FNYEAQ. The CDR3 DNA sequence: TGTGCCAGCAGCTTAGCGAGTCAGGGTGGGGAGCAGTACTTC. Translation gives CASSLASQGGEQYF. Based on the CDR3 plus reference TRBV7-6 and TRBJ2-7, the full variable domain is GAGVSQSPRYKVTKRGQDVALRCDPISGHVSLYWYRQALGQGPEFLTYFNYEAQQDKSGLPNDRFSAERPEGSISTLTIQRTEQRDSAMYRCASSLASQGGEQYFGPGTRLTVT.

This clone was detected only a few times. The chain uses TRBV5-1 and TRBJ2-7; weak D call: TRBD2 (5 bases). From germline, CDR1 is SGHRS and CDR2 YFSETQ. This CDR3 spans 13 amino acids. Trimming took off 0 bases at V and 4 bases at J, with 8 bases between the two ends. The CDR3 is CASSLVGEYEQYF. CDR3 DNA sequence: TGCGCCAGCAGCTTGGTCGGGGAATACGAGCAGTACTTC.

The rearrangement uses TRBV27 and TRBJ2-7; 9 bases are a match to TRBD2. Trimming at V came to 6 bases and at J to 4 bases, leaving 10 bases not matched to a gene. CDR3 length: 15 amino acids. The germline V gene has CDR1 MNHEY and CDR2 SMNVEV (reference sequence). The CDR3 nucleotides are TGTGCCAGCAGCTGGGGCGGGAGGGCCCAGTACGAGCAGTACTTC. Translating gives CASSWGGRAQYEQYF.

This clone has just a few counts. The chain couples TRBV19 to TRBJ2-4; 12 bases agree with TRBD2. Germline assignment: CDR1 LNHDA and CDR2 SQIVND (reference sequence). This CDR3 has 18 amino acids. The V and J ends lost 7 bases and 5 bases, in that order; junction bases with no gene match: 15. The CDR3 sequence is CASTNSAPLAGGENIQYF. Written as DNA, the CDR3 is TGTGCCAGTACCAACTCCGCGCCACTAGCGGGAGGAGAAAACATTCAGTACTTC.

This chain links TRBV28 with TRBJ2-3; 12 bases line up with TRBD2. The CDR3 extends over 17 amino acids. Germline values: CDR1 MDHEN, CDR2 SYDVKM. Losses at the gene ends were 5 bases for V and 4 bases for J; bases not matched to a gene: 10. CDR3 DNA: TGTGCCAGCAGTCCCGCCGGGCTAGCGGGAGGGTCAGATACGCAGTATTTT. It specifies CASSPAGLAGGSDTQYF.

At least ten counts were recorded for this clone. This sample also contains other DNA sequences that code for the same CDR3. The CDR3 loop is CASSLLAAQETQYF. Here the CDR3 DNA reads TGTGCCAGCAGCTTATTGGCGGCACAAGAGACCCAGTACTTC. V is TRBV7-9 and J is TRBJ2-5; no reliable D call. Germline lookup yields CDR1 SEHNR and CDR2 FQNEAQ (reference sequence). CDR3 length equals 14 residues. V was clipped by 2 bases and J by 2 bases, with 9 bases between them. The full variable domain, in which reference TRBV7-9 and TRBJ2-5 provide the parts outside the CDR3, is DTGVSQNPRHKITKRGQNVTFRCDPISEHNRLYWYRQTLGQGPEFLTYFQNEAQLEKSRLLSDRFSAERPKGSFSTLEIQRTEQGDSAMYLCASSLLAAQETQYFGPGTRLLVL.

The V gene is TRBV7-6, the J gene TRBJ2-3, with 10 positions matching TRBD2. The CDR3 totals 15 residues. Trimming cost V 5 bases and J 6 bases; bases outside gene matches: 8. Germline V lookup: CDR1 SGHVS, CDR2 FNYEAQ. The CDR3 spells CASSRAGGPSDTQYF. The CDR3 nucleotides are TGTGCCAGCAGCCGAGCGGGAGGGCCCTCCGATACGCAGTATTTT.